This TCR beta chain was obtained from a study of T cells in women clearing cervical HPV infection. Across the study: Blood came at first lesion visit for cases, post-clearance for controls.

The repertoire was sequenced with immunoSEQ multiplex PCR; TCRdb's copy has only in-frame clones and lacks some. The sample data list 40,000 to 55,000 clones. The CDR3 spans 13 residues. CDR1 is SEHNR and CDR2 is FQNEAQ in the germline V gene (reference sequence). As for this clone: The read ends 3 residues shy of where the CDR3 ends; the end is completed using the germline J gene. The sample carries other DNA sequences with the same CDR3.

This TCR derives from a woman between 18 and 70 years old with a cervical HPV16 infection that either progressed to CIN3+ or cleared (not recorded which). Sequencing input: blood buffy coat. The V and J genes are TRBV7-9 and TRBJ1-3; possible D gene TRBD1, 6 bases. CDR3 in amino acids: CASSPGPQGPIYF. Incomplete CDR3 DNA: TGTGCCAGCAGCCCGGGACCCCAGGGGCCA.